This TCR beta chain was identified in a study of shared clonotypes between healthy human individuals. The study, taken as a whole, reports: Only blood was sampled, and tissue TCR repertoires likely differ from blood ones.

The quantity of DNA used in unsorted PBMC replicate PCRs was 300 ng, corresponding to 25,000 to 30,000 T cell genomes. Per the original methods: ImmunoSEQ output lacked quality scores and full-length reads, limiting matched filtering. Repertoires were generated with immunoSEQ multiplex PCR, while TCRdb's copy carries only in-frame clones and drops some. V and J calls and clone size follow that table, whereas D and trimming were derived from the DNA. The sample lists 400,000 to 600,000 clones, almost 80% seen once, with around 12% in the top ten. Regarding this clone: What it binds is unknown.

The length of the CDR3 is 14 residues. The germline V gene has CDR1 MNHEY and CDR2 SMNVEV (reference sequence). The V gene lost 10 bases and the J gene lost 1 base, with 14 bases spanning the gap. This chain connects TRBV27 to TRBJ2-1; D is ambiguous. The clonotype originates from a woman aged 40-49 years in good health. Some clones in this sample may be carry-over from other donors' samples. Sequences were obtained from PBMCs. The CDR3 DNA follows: TGTGCCACCCTCTTTGCAGTTTCCTACAATGAGCAGTTCTTC. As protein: CATLFAVSYNEQFF.